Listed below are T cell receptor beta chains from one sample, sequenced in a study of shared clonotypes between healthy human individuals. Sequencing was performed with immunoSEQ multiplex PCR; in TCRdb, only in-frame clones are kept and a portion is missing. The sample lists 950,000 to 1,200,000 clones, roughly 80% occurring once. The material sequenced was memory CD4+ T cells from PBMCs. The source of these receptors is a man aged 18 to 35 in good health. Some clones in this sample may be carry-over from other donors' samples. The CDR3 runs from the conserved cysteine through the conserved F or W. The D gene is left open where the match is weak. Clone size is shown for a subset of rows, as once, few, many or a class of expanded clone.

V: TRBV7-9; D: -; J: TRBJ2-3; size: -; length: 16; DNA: TGTGCCAGCAGCTTAAGTCTGGCAGGGAATACAGATACGCAGTATTTT; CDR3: CASSLSLAGNTDTQYF
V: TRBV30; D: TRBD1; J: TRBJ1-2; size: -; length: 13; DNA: TGTGCCTGGGGGACAGGGGGCGCGGATGGCTACACCTTC; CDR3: CAWGTGGADGYTF
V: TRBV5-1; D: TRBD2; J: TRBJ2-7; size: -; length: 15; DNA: TGCGCCAGCAGCCAAGAAGGCGGGAGTAGATACGGTCAGCACTTC; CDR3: CASSQEGGSRYGQHF
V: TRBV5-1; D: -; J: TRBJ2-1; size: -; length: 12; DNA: TGCGCCAGCAGCTTGGAGGTTAATGAGCAGTTCTTC; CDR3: CASSLEVNEQFF
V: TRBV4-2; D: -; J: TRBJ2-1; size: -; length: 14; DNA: TGTGCCAGCAGCCAAGAGCGTTCCTACAATGAGCAGTTCTTC; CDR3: CASSQERSYNEQFF
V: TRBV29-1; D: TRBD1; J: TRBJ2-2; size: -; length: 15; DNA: TGCAGCGCTAAGGGACAGGACATCAACACCGGGGAGCTGTTTTTT; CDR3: CSAKGQDINTGELFF
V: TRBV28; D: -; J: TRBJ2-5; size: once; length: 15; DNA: TGTGCCAGCAGCTCATCCCAGACAATAGCAGGGACCCAGTACTTC; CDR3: CASSSSQTIAGTQYF
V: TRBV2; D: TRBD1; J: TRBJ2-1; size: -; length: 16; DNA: TGTGCCAGCAGAGAGGCGACAGGGGGCTGGTACAATGAGCAGTTCTTC; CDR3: CASREATGGWYNEQFF
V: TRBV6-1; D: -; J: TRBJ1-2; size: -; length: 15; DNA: TGTGCCAGCAGTGAAACCCCAGCAGGAGACTATGGCTACACCTTC; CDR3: CASSETPAGDYGYTF
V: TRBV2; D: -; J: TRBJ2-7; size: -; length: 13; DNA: TGTGCCAGCAGCGGGAGTCGTACTAACGAGCAGTACTTC; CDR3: CASSGSRTNEQYF
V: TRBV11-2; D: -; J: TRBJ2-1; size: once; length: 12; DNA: TGTGCCAGCAGCTTAGTTCGAGATGAGCAGTTCTTC; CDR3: CASSLVRDEQFF
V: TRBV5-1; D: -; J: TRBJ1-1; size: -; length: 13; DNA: TGCGCCAGCAGCTTTGAGGCGTTAACTGAAGCTTTCTTT; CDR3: CASSFEALTEAFF
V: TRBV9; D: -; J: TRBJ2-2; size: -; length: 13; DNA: TGTGCCAGCAGCGCCCCACGCCCCGGGGAGCTGTTTTTT; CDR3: CASSAPRPGELFF
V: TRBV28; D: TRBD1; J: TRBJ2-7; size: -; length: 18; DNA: TGTGCCAGCAGTTCCTTCGTATCCACCGGACAGGGTTTCTACGAGCAGTACTTC; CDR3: CASSSFVSTGQGFYEQYF
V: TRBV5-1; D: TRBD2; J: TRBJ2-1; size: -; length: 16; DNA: TGCGCCAGCAGCTTGGACGGCGGGAGGTCGCCCAATGAGCAGTTCTTC; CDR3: CASSLDGGRSPNEQFF
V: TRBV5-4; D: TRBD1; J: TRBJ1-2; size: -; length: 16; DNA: TGTGCCAGCAGCTTAAACCCGGGACAGGGGAACTATGGCTACACCTTC; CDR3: CASSLNPGQGNYGYTF
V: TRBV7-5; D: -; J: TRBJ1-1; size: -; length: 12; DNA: TGTGTCCAAGAGGGGTCTAACACTGAAGCTTTCTTT; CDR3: CVQEGSNTEAFF
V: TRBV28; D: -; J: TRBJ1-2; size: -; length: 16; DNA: TGTGCCAGCAGATACGCGGATAAACGAGCTAACTATGGCTACACCTTC; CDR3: CASRYADKRANYGYTF
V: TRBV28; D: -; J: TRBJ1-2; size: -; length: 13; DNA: TGTGCCAGCACCCTTCGGGCCTTGTATGGCTACACCTTC; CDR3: CASTLRALYGYTF
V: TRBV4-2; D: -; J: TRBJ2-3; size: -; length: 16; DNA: TGTGCCAGCAGCCAAGACGCCTCGTCCGTTGCGGATACGCAGTATTTT; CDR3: CASSQDASSVADTQYF
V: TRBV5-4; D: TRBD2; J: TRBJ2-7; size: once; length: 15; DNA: TGTGCCAGCAGCCCCGGGCGGGAGATCGGCTACGAGCAGTACTTC; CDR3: CASSPGREIGYEQYF
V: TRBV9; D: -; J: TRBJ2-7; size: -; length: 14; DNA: TGTGCCAGCAGCGTACGGGACGGTCCCTACGAGCAGTACTTC; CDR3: CASSVRDGPYEQYF
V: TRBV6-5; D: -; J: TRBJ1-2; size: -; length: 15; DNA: TGTGCCAGCAGTTACTCGGGCCAGGGACCATATGGCTACACCTTC; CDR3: CASSYSGQGPYGYTF
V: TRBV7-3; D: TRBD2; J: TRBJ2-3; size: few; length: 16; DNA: TGTGCCAGCAGCTTAACGGGAGGGGCGAGCACAGATACGCAGTATTTT; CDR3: CASSLTGGASTDTQYF
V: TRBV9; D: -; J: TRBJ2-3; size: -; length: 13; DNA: TGTGCCAGCAGCGGGGGGCGCACAGATACGCAGTATTTT; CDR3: CASSGGRTDTQYF
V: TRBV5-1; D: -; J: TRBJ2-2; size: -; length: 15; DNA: TGCGCCAGCAGCTTGGCTCCAGGGAACACCGGGGAGCTGTTTTTT; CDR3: CASSLAPGNTGELFF
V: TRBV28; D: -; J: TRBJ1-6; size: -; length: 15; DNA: TGTGCCAGCAACGAGGTGAAGTGGTATAATTCACCCCTCCACTTT; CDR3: CASNEVKWYNSPLHF
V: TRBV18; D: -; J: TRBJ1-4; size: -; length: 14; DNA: TGTGCCAGCTCATCTTCCGGGACTTCGGTGGAACTGTTTTTT; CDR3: CASSSSGTSVELFF